These 8 T cell receptor beta chains were all obtained from the same sample, sequenced in a study of blood T cell repertoires in COVID-19. Using immunoSEQ multiplex PCR, the repertoire was profiled, and TCRdb retains in-frame clones only, with some absent. The sample lists about 390,000 clones; over 75% were seen once. Source material: peripheral blood. These receptors originate from a woman aged 55-70 years with COVID-19, enrolled during active disease.

Note on this clone: At one of its ends the junction is not consistent with the germline gene, which may arise from a read error. The rearrangement links TRBV6-5 to TRBJ1-5, with no clear D. This CDR3 is built from 14 residues. Germline CDR1 is MNHEY and CDR2 is SVGAGI. CDR3 protein: CASKPDGINRPQHF. CDR3 bases: TGTGCCAGCAAACCCGACGGGATTAATCGGCCCCAGCATTTT.

CDR3 DNA sequence: TGTGCCAGCAGCTTAGCGGTAGGGTGGAGGACTGAAGCTTTCTTT. This encodes CASSLAVGWRTEAFF. The rearrangement links TRBV7-2 to TRBJ1-1; D uncertain. V lost 0 bases and J lost 5, with 13 bases in between. Germline V gene sequence: CDR1 SGHTA, CDR2 FQGNSA. This CDR3 is 15 amino acids long.

The rearrangement links TRBV20-1 to TRBJ2-4; no clear D. This CDR3 is built from 11 residues. The V gene lost 5 bases and the J gene lost 7 bases, with 9 bases spanning the gap. Germline assignment: CDR1 DFQATT and CDR2 SNEGSKA (reference sequence). The CDR3 reads CSAAISNIQYF. The CDR3 DNA sequence: TGCAGTGCTGCGATTTCGAACATTCAGTACTTC.

The rearrangement uses TRBV24-1 and TRBJ1-5; unclear D gene. CDR1 is KGHDR and CDR2 is SFDVKD in the germline V gene. The CDR3 spans 11 residues. V lost 4 bases and J 9 bases, leaving 6 bases between the germline ends. The CDR3 is CATSDPLPQHF. The CDR3 bases are TGTGCCACCAGTGACCCCTTGCCCCAGCATTTT.

CDR3 DNA sequence: TGCGCCAGCGTCCCCGGGACAGGGACCGCAGATACGCAGTATTTT. Encoded protein: CASVPGTGTADTQYF. J is TRBJ2-3 and V is TRBV5-1; 9 bases map to TRBD1. The CDR3 spans 15 residues. The V gene end was trimmed by 7 bases and the J gene end by 4 bases; junction bases not matched to a gene: 10. Germline V CDR1 and CDR2: SGHRS, YFSETQ.

This rearrangement joins TRBV6-2 or TRBV6-3 to TRBJ2-2, with 9 bases lining up with TRBD2. Germline V gives CDR1 MNHEY, CDR2 SVGEGT. The CDR3 runs 17 residues. Trimming took 5 bases from V and 3 from J; bases not matched to a gene: 10. CDR3 region: CASSRIGGGADTGELFF. The CDR3 DNA follows: TGTGCCAGCAGTCGGATAGGCGGGGGGGCGGACACCGGGGAGCTGTTTTTT.

The chain uses TRBV5-8 and TRBJ1-1, with TRBD1 matching 9 bases. The V and J ends lost 0 bases and 6 bases, in that order; junction bases with no gene match: 12. Germline CDR1 SGHTS, CDR2 YDEGEE. The CDR3 sequence is 17 residues long. This CDR3 is CASSLARDRVRVSEAFF. The DNA for the CDR3 is TGTGCCAGCAGCTTGGCTAGGGACAGGGTTCGAGTCTCTGAAGCTTTCTTT.

This clone was detected once. V is TRBV7-2 and J is TRBJ2-1, with a tentative D call TRBD1 (6 bases). There are 15 residues in the CDR3. Germline V lookup: CDR1 SGHTA, CDR2 FQGNSA. V lost 4 bases and J lost 10, with 20 bases in between. CDR3 bases: TGTGCCAGCAGCTCCGGAACAGGAGGACAGACCGAGCAGTTCTTC. Protein product: CASSSGTGGQTEQFF.